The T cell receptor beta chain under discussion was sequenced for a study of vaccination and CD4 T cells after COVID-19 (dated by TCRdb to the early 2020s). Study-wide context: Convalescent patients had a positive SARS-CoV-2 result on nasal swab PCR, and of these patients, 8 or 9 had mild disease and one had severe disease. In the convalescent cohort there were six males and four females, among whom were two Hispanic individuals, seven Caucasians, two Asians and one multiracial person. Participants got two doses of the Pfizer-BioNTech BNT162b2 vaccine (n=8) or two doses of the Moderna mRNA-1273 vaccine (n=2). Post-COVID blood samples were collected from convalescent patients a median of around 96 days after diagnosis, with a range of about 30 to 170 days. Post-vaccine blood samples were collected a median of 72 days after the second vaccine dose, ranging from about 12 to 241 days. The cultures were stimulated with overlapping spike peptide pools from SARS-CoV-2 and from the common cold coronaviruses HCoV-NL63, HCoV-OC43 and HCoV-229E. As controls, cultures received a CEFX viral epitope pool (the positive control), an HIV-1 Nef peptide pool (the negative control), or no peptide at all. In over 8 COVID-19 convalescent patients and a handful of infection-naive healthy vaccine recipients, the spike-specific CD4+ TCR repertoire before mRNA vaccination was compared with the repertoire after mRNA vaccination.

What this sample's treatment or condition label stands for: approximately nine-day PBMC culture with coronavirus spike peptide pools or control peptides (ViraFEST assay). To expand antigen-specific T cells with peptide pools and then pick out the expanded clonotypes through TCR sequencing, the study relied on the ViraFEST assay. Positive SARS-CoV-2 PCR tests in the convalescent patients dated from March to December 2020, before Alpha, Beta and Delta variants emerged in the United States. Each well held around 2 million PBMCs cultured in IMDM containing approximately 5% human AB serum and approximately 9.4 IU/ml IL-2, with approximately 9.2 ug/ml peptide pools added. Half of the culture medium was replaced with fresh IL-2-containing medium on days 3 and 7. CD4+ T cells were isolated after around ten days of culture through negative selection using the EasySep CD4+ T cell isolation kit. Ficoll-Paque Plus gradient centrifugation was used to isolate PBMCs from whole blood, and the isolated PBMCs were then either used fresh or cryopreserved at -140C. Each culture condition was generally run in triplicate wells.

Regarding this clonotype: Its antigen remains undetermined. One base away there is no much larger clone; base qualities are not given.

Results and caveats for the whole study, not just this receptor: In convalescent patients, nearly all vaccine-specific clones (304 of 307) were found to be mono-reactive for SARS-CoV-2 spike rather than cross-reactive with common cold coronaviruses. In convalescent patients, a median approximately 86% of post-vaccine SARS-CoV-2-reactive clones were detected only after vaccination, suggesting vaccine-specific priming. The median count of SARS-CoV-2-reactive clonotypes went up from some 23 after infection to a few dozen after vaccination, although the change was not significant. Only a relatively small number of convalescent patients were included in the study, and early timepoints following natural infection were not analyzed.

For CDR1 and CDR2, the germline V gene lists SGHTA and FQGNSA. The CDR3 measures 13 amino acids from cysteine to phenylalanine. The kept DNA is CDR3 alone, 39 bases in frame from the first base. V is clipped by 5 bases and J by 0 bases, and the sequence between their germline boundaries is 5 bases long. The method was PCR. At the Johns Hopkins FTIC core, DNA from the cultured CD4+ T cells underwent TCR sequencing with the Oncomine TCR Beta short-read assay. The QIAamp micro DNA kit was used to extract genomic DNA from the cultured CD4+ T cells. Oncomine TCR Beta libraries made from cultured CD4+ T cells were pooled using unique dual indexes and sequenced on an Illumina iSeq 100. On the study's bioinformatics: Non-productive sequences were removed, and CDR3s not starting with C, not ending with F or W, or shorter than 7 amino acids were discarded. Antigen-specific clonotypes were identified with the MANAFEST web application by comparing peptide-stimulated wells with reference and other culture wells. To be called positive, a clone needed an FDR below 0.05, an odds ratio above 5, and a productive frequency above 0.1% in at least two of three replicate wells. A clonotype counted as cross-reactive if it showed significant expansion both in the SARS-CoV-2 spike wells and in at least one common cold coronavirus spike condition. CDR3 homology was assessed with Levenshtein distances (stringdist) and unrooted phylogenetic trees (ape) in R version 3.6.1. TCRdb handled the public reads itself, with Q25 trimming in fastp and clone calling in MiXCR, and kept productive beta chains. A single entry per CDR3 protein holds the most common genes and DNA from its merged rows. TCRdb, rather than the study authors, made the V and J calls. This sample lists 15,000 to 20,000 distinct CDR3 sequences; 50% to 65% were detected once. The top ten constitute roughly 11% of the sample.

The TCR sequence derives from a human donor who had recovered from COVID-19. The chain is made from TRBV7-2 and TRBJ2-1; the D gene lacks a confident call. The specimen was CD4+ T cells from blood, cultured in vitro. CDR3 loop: CASSPNSYNEQFF. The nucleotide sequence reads TGTGCCAGCAGCCCCAACTCCTACAATGAGCAGTTCTTC.